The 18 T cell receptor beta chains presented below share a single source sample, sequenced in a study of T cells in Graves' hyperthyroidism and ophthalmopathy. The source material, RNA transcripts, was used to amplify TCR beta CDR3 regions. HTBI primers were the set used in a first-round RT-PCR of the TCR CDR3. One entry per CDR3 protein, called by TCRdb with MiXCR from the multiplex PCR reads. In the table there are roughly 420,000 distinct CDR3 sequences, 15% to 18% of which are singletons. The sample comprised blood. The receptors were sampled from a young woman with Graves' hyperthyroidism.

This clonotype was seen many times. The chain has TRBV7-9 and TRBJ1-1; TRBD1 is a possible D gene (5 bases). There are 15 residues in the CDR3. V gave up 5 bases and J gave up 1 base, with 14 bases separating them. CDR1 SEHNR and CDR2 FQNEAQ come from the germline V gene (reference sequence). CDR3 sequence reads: CASSPGVTRNTEAFF. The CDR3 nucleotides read TGTGCCAGCAGCCCGGGGGTGACAAGGAACACTGAAGCTTTCTTT.

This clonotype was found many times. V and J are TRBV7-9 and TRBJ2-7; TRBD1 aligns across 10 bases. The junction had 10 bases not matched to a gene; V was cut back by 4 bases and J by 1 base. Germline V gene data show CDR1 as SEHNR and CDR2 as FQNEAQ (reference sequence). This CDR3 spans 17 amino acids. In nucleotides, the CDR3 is TGTGCCAGCAGCTACGGGGTCAGACAGGGGGCTTCCTACGAGCAGTACTTC. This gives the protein CASSYGVRQGASYEQYF.

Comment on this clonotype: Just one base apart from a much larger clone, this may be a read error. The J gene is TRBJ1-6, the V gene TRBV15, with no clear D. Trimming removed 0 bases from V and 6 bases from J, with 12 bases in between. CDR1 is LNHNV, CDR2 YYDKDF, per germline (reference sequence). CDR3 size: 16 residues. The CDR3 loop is CATSRDKGIGNSPLHF. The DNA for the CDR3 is TGTGCCACCAGCAGAGATAAAGGGATAGGTAATTCACCCCTCCACTTT. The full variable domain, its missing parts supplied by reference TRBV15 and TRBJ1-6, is DAMVIQNPRYQVTQFGKPVTLSCSQTLNHNVMYWYQQKSSQAPKLLFHYYDKDFNNEADTPDNFQSRRPNTSFCFLDIRSPGLGDTAMYLCATSRDKGIGNSPLHFGNGTRLTVT.

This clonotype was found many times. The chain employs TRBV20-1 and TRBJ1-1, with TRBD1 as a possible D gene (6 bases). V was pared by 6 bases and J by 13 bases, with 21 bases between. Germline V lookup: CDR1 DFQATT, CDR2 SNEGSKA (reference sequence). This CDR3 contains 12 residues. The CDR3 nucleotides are TGCAGTGCCATGGGGCCCGGCGAGGGGGATTTCTTT. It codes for CSAMGPGEGDFF.

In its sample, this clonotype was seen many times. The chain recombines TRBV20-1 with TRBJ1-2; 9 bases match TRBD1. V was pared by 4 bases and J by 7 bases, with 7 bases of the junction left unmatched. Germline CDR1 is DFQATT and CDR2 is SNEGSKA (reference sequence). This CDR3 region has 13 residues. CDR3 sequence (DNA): TGCAGTGCTAACGACCGGGACAGGGCTGGCTACACCTTC. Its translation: CSANDRDRAGYTF.

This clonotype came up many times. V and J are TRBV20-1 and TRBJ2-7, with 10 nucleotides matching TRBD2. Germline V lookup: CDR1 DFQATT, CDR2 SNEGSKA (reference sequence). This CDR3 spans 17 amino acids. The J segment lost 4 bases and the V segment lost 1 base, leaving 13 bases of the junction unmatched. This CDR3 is CSARGGSSSGRVYEQYF. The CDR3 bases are TGCAGTGCTAGAGGAGGGAGTTCAAGCGGGAGGGTTTACGAGCAGTACTTC.

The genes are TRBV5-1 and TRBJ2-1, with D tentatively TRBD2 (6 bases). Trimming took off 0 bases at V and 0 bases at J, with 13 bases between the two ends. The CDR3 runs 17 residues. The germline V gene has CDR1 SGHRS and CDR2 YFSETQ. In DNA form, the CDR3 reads TGCGCCAGCAGCTTGGGGGGGACTGGAAGCTCCTACAATGAGCAGTTCTTC. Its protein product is CASSLGGTGSSYNEQFF.

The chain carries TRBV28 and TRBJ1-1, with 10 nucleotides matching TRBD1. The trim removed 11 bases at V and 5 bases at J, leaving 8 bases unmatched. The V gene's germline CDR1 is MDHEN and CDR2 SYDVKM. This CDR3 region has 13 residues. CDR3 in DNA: TGTGCCGGCAACGGACAGGGGGATACTGAAGCTTTCTTT. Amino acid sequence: CAGNGQGDTEAFF.

The CDR3 nucleotides are TGTGCCAGCAGTTTATTTTTGGGATGGGGGGATTCACCCCTCCACTTT. As protein: CASSLFLGWGDSPLHF. The chain joins TRBV12-3 or TRBV12-4 to TRBJ1-6; D possibly corresponds to TRBD1 (5 bases). V lost 2 bases and J 8 bases, leaving 16 bases between the germline ends. The CDR3 totals 16 residues.

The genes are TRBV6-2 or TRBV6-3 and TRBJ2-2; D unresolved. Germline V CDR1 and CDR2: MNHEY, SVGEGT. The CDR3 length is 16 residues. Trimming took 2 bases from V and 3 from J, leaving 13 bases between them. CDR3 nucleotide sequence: TGTGCCAGCAGTTACGCTCGGCAGGATTACACCGGGGAGCTGTTTTTT. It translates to CASSYARQDYTGELFF.

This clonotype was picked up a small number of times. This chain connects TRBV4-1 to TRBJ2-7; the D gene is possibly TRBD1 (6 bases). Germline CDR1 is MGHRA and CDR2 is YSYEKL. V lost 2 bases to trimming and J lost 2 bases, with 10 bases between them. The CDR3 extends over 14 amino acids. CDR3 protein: CASSQTGTPYEQYF. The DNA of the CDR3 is TGCGCCAGCAGCCAAACAGGGACCCCCTACGAGCAGTACTTC.

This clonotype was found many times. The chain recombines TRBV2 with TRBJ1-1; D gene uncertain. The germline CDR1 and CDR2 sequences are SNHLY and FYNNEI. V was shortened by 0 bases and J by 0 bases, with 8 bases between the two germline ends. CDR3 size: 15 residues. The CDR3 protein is CASSEANGMNTEAFF. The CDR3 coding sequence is TGTGCCAGCAGTGAAGCAAATGGGATGAACACTGAAGCTTTCTTT.

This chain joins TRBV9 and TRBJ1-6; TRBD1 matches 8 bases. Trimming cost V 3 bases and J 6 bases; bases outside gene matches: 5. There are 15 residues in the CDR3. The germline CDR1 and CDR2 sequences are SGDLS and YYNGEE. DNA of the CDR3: TGTGCCAGCAGCGCTAGTGACAGGGGTAATTCACCCCTCCACTTT. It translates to CASSASDRGNSPLHF. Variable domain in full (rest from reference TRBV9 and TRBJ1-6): DSGVTQTPKHLITATGQRVTLRCSPRSGDLSVYWYQQSLDQGLQFLIQYYNGEERAKGNILERFSAQQFPDLHSELNLSSLELGDSALYFCASSASDRGNSPLHFGNGTRLTVT.

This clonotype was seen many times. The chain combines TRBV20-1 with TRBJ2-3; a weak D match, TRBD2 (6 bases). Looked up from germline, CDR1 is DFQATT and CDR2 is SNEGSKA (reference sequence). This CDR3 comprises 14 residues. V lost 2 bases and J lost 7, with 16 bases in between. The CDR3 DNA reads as TGCAGTGCTAGAACAGCGGAGGGGTGGAATACGCAGTATTTT. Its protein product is CSARTAEGWNTQYF.

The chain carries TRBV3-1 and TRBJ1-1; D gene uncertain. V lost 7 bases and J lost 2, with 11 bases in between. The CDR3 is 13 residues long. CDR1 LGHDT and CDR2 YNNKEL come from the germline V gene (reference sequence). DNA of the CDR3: TGTGCCAGCACTCCAGAGATTAACACTGAAGCTTTCTTT. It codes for CASTPEINTEAFF.

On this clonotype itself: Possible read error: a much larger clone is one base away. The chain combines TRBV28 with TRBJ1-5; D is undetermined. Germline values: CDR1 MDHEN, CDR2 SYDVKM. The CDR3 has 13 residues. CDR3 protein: CVNSAVGHQPQHF. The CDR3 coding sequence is TGTGTCAACAGCGCGGTGGGCCATCAGCCCCAGCATTTT.

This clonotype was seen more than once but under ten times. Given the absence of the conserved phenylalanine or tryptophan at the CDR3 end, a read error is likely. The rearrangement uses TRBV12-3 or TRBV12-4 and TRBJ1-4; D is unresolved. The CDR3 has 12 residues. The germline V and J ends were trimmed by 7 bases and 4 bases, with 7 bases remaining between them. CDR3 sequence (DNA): TGTGCCAGCACCCGAAATAATGAAAAACTGTTTTCT. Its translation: CASTRNNEKLFS.

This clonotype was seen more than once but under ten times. CDR3 region: CAISEISTGFMNTEAFF. The CDR3 DNA reads TGTGCCATCAGTGAGATCTCGACAGGGTTCATGAACACTGAAGCTTTCTTT. The V and J genes are TRBV10-3 and TRBJ1-1; 7 bases are shared with TRBD1. The CDR3 has 17 residues. J was trimmed by 0 bases and V by 2 bases; bases with no gene match: 9. Germline CDR1 reads ENHRY; CDR2 reads SYGVKD.